Sequencing of this TCR beta chain was carried out in a study of blood T cell repertoires in COVID-19. Background on the study: The United States, Italy and Spain supplied acute and convalescent COVID-19 samples. PBMCs, B-cell-depleted T cells, or T cells provided the cDNA or gDNA that made up the material.

Authors' data handling: Amplification of reference gene primers provided the estimated nucleated cell counts. The assay was immunoSEQ multiplex PCR, and TCRdb's table has in-frame clones only and misses some. The V and J calls and clone size are taken from that table; D and trimming were inferred from the DNA. The sample carries fewer than 200,000 clones, approximately 79% recorded once. Sequenced material: peripheral blood. This TCR came from a woman aged 80 or over with acute or convalescent COVID-19.

CDR3 sequence (DNA): TGTGCCAGCAGCTTTGCGCGGGACTATCTAACAGATACGCAGTATTTT. It codes for CASSFARDYLTDTQYF. The chain has TRBV7-9 and TRBJ2-3; 7 bases match TRBD2. The CDR3 sequence is 16 residues long. The germline CDR1 and CDR2 sequences are SEHNR and FQNEAQ (reference sequence). V was pared by 3 bases and J by 3 bases, with 9 bases of the junction left unmatched.